These 32 T cell receptor beta chains were sequenced from one sample in a study of shared clonotypes between healthy human individuals. Measured with immunoSEQ multiplex PCR; TCRdb has only the in-frame clones, and not every one. This table has 530,000 or so clones, roughly 85% appearing once. Sequencing was performed on PBMCs. The receptor set was obtained from a woman between 40 and 55 years old in good health. Some clones in this sample may be carry-over from other donors' samples.

The chain combines TRBV15 with TRBJ1-1, with D perhaps TRBD1 (6 bases). The CDR3 has 15 amino acids. V was pared by 7 bases and J by 5 bases, with 20 bases between. The V gene's germline CDR1 is LNHNV and CDR2 YYDKDF (reference sequence). The CDR3 sequence is CATTLTGTTMTEAFF. In DNA, the CDR3 is TGTGCCACCACACTAACCGGGACAACTATGACTGAAGCTTTCTTT.

This chain uses TRBV6-1 with TRBJ1-5; D call uncertain. From germline, CDR1 is MNHNS and CDR2 SASEGT. The CDR3 contains 15 residues. V dropped 2 bases and J dropped 0 bases, with 8 bases sitting between them. The CDR3 DNA follows: TGTGCCAGCAGTGAAAGGCTATATAGCAATCAGCCCCAGCATTTT. Translated: CASSERLYSNQPQHF.

The chain joins TRBV11-2 to TRBJ2-1; 9 bases fit TRBD2. The CDR3 runs to 16 residues. Trimming cost V 4 bases and J 6 bases; bases outside gene matches: 10. Germline loops: CDR1 SGHAT, CDR2 FQNNGV. CDR3 residues: CASSSSGTSSGNEQFF. CDR3 sequence (DNA): TGTGCCAGCAGCTCGTCCGGGACTAGCTCCGGCAATGAGCAGTTCTTC.

The chain joins TRBV18 to TRBJ2-5; D is possibly TRBD2 (6 bases). V was cut by 3 bases and J by 5 bases, with 22 bases left in between. Germline CDR1 reads KGHSH; CDR2 reads LQKENI. CDR3 size: 17 residues. The CDR3 loop is CASSPGARSGGGETQYF. CDR3 nucleotide sequence: TGTGCCAGCTCACCGGGAGCGCGTAGCGGAGGCGGGGAGACCCAGTACTTC.

The gene calls are TRBV29-1 and TRBJ2-1; D remains unclear. The germline V gene has CDR1 SQVTM and CDR2 ANQGSEA. The CDR3 has 13 amino acids. With 4 bases removed from V and 4 bases from J, the gap between germline ends came to 11 bases. DNA of the CDR3: TGCAGCGTTGCCGAGTTTCGGTACAATGAGCAGTTCTTC. It encodes CSVAEFRYNEQFF.

This clone has only a few counts. The chain joins TRBV27 to TRBJ1-4, with D maybe TRBD1 (6 bases). Looked up from germline, CDR1 is MNHEY and CDR2 is SMNVEV (reference sequence). Trimming took 7 bases from V and 0 from J, leaving 12 bases between them. This CDR3 is 15 amino acids long. CDR3 DNA: TGTGCCAGCAAGGACAGACCTTCAACTAATGAAAAACTGTTTTTT. The encoded protein is CASKDRPSTNEKLFF.

The rearrangement links TRBV5-1 to TRBJ1-1; 10 bases agree with TRBD1. Germline CDR1 is SGHRS and CDR2 is YFSETQ. The ends lost 3 bases at V and 0 bases at J; junction bases unmatched: 5. The CDR3 length is 16 residues. CDR3 region: CASSYAGTGVNTEAFF. For the CDR3, the DNA is TGCGCCAGCAGCTACGCCGGGACAGGGGTGAACACTGAAGCTTTCTTT.

The count of this clone is one. The gene calls are TRBV18 and TRBJ1-2; D unresolved. CDR3 length: 13 amino acids. V shed 0 bases and J shed 4 bases, with 6 bases lying between them. CDR1 is KGHSH, CDR2 LQKENI, per germline. The CDR3 bases are TGTGCCAGCTCACCACCGGGCTTCTATGGCTACACCTTC. Its protein product is CASSPPGFYGYTF.

V gene TRBV5-1 combines with J gene TRBJ1-3; D call uncertain. V was cut by 0 bases and J by 3 bases, with 13 bases left in between. Germline V gene sequence: CDR1 SGHRS, CDR2 YFSETQ. The CDR3 covers 16 residues. CDR3 DNA sequence: TGCGCCAGCAGCTTGGCCGGATATTCCCTTGGAAACACCATATATTTT. Translated, it gives CASSLAGYSLGNTIYF.

The V call is TRBV18, the J call TRBJ1-3, with D possibly TRBD1 on 6 matching bases. With 0 bases removed from V and 10 bases from J, the gap between germline ends came to 16 bases. Germline-derived CDR1 and CDR2 are KGHSH and LQKENI. This CDR3 has 15 amino acids. For the CDR3, the DNA is TGTGCCAGCTCACCACCAAGGACAGCCGGGAAGACCATATATTTT. Encoded protein: CASSPPRTAGKTIYF.

The J gene is TRBJ2-5, the V gene TRBV19; D is perhaps TRBD1 (6 bases). Germline values: CDR1 LNHDA, CDR2 SQIVND (reference sequence). The CDR3 has 15 amino acids. V was pared by 1 base and J by 5 bases, with 14 bases between. The CDR3 DNA reads TGTGCCAGTAGTATAGCTACAGGGCGGCGGGAGACCCAGTACTTC. As protein: CASSIATGRRETQYF.

Turning to this clone: No conserved phenylalanine or tryptophan ends this CDR3, so it is likely a read error. The chain is built from TRBV27 and TRBJ1-5; maybe TRBD1 (6 bases). From germline, CDR1 is MNHEY and CDR2 SMNVEV (reference sequence). The V end was cut by 5 bases, the J end by 3 bases, with 17 bases between. The CDR3 has 16 amino acids. The CDR3 here is CASSAFSTGSNQPQHS. DNA for the CDR3: TGTGCCAGCAGTGCTTTTAGCACAGGGTCCAATCAGCCCCAGCATTCT.

The rearrangement uses TRBV18 and TRBJ2-7, with D perhaps being TRBD1 or TRBD2 (7 bases each). Germline CDR1 and CDR2: KGHSH and LQKENI. The CDR3 has 13 amino acids. V dropped 3 bases and J dropped 7 bases, with 13 bases sitting between them. This CDR3 reads CASSPYRGGEQYF. DNA for the CDR3: TGTGCCAGCTCACCGTACAGGGGAGGGGAGCAGTACTTC.

This clone was observed once. CDR3 sequence reads: CASSVAPRGYNEQFF. The CDR3 DNA reads as TGTGCCAGCAGCGTAGCCCCGAGGGGCTACAATGAGCAGTTCTTC. The chain joins TRBV9 to TRBJ2-1; D possibly uses TRBD1 or TRBD2 (5 bases each). Germline V gives CDR1 SGDLS, CDR2 YYNGEE. The V end was cut by 0 bases, the J end by 3 bases, with 10 bases between. The CDR3 runs 15 residues.

Only one count was recorded for this clone. CDR3: CAISESPDGEWEQYF. In DNA form, the CDR3 reads TGTGCCATCAGTGAGTCTCCGGACGGAGAGTGGGAGCAGTACTTC. The chain carries TRBV10-3 and TRBJ2-7; D ambiguous. This CDR3 region has 15 residues. The germline CDR1 and CDR2 sequences are ENHRY and SYGVKD. The V gene lost 0 bases and the J gene lost 7 bases, with 16 bases spanning the gap.

For the CDR3, the DNA is TGTGCCAGCAGTTTATCCCTTACTAGCGGTGACACAGATACGCAGTATTTT. It yields the protein CASSLSLTSGDTDTQYF. This chain connects TRBV27 to TRBJ2-3; 8 nucleotides match TRBD2. The junction had 7 bases not matched to a gene; V was cut back by 0 bases and J by 2 bases. This CDR3 spans 17 amino acids. From germline, CDR1 is MNHEY and CDR2 SMNVEV (reference sequence).

Many counts were recorded for this clone. The chain employs TRBV7-9 and TRBJ2-5; D ambiguous. Germline assignment: CDR1 SEHNR and CDR2 FQNEAQ (reference sequence). V lost 8 bases, J lost 1 base, and 17 bases lay in between. This CDR3 region has 15 residues. Here the CDR3 reads CASSGLTLVQETQYF. The DNA for the CDR3 is TGTGCCAGCTCTGGCCTCACATTAGTCCAAGAGACCCAGTACTTC.

The chain uses TRBV19 and TRBJ1-1; the match to TRBD1 covers 9 bases. The ends lost 4 bases at V and 9 bases at J; junction bases unmatched: 9. In germline, CDR1 is LNHDA, CDR2 SQIVND (reference sequence). The CDR3 is made up of 14 amino acids. CDR3 bases: TGTGCCAGTAGTACCCCTCGGACAGGGGAGAAAGCTTTCTTT. It is translated as CASSTPRTGEKAFF. The full variable domain, its missing parts supplied by reference TRBV19 and TRBJ1-1, is DGGITQSPKYLFRKEGQNVTLSCEQNLNHDAMYWYRQDPGQGLRLIYYSQIVNDFQKGDIAEGYSVSREKKESFPLTVTSAQKNPTAFYLCASSTPRTGEKAFFGQGTRLTVV.

DNA for the CDR3: TGTGCCAGCAGCCGTCAGAGATACACTGAAGCTTTCTTT. Its translation: CASSRQRYTEAFF. V and J are TRBV5-3 and TRBJ1-1; D remains ambiguous. TRBV5-3 is noted as an ORF with a role that remains uncertain. The germline V and J ends were trimmed by 8 bases and 3 bases, with 14 bases remaining between them. CDR3 length: 13 amino acids.

This clone was seen repeatedly, ten times or more. This rearrangement joins TRBV28 to TRBJ1-2, with D possibly being TRBD1 (6 bases). Germline lookup yields CDR1 MDHEN and CDR2 SYDVKM. With 2 bases removed from V and 2 bases from J, the gap between germline ends came to 9 bases. The CDR3 runs 14 residues. This chain's CDR3 is CASSLGGGNYGYTF. The CDR3 region has the DNA TGTGCCAGCAGTTTAGGGGGCGGCAACTATGGCTACACCTTC.

The chain combines TRBV19 with TRBJ1-1, with D hard to call. CDR3 size: 14 residues. The ends were cut back, 4 bases at V and 2 bases at J, with 11 bases in the middle. CDR1 is LNHDA and CDR2 is SQIVND in the germline V gene (reference sequence). CDR3 region: CASSTVLGNTEAFF. CDR3 DNA: TGTGCCAGTAGTACCGTTTTAGGAAACACTGAAGCTTTCTTT. Combining the CDR3 with reference TRBV19 and TRBJ1-1 gives the whole variable domain DGGITQSPKYLFRKEGQNVTLSCEQNLNHDAMYWYRQDPGQGLRLIYYSQIVNDFQKGDIAEGYSVSREKKESFPLTVTSAQKNPTAFYLCASSTVLGNTEAFFGQGTRLTVV.

The rearrangement uses TRBV2 and TRBJ2-3, with D possibly being TRBD2 (5 bases). CDR1 is SNHLY and CDR2 is FYNNEI in the germline V gene. V lost 4 bases and J lost 3, with 8 bases in between. This CDR3 comprises 13 residues. CDR3 residues: CASSGRLTDTQYF. The CDR3 coding sequence is TGTGCCAGCAGTGGGAGACTAACAGATACGCAGTATTTT.

The V call is TRBV11-2, the J call TRBJ2-1, with a tentative D call TRBD2 (5 bases). CDR3 length: 16 residues. Trimming shortened V by 7 bases and J by 3 bases, and 19 bases separated the two germline ends. Per germline, CDR1 SGHAT and CDR2 FQNNGV. The CDR3 bases are TGTGCCAGCAACCTGGCCTTAGCGTGGAGCTACAATGAGCAGTTCTTC. It is translated as CASNLALAWSYNEQFF.

V is TRBV9 and J is TRBJ1-4; D remains unclear. The CDR3 is 16 amino acids. Trimming pared 0 bases from V and 0 bases from J, leaving 9 bases between. Germline CDR1 and CDR2: SGDLS and YYNGEE. CDR3 DNA sequence: TGTGCCAGCAGCGTAGGGCCGTTGACAACTAATGAAAAACTGTTTTTT. It encodes CASSVGPLTTNEKLFF.

The chain recombines TRBV4-1 with TRBJ1-5, with D possibly TRBD1 on 6 matching bases. The CDR3 has 17 amino acids. Germline V lookup: CDR1 MGHRA, CDR2 YSYEKL. Trimming shortened V by 4 bases and J by 0 bases, and 16 bases separated the two germline ends. The CDR3 here is CASSREEDSPSNQPQHF. The CDR3 DNA follows: TGCGCCAGCAGCCGAGAAGAGGACAGCCCTAGCAATCAGCCCCAGCATTTT.

The V call is TRBV11-3, the J call TRBJ2-2, with 10 bases fitting TRBD2. The CDR3 runs 17 residues. The V segment lost 5 bases and the J segment 7 bases; nucleotides outside the gene matches: 13. CDR1 and CDR2 from the germline V gene are SGHNT and YENEEA. The CDR3 is CASSPGLARGWRGELFF. CDR3 sequence (DNA): TGTGCCAGCAGCCCGGGACTAGCGAGAGGTTGGCGCGGGGAGCTGTTTTTT.

This clone came up once. The gene calls are TRBV6-1 and TRBJ1-1; 7 nucleotides line up with TRBD1. Germline V gives CDR1 MNHNS, CDR2 SASEGT. Germline trimming cut 2 bases from V and 4 bases from J; bases unmatched to any gene: 7. This CDR3 is 15 amino acids long. The DNA of the CDR3 is TGTGCCAGCAGTGAAACCGGGACAGCGAGCACTGAAGCTTTCTTT. It encodes CASSETGTASTEAFF.

The chain is built from TRBV11-2 and TRBJ2-3, with D hard to call. The length of the CDR3 is 13 residues. The germline V gene encodes CDR1 SGHAT and CDR2 FQNNGV. Deletions cut 4 bases from V and 6 bases from J, with 11 bases between. The CDR3 coding sequence is TGTGCCAGCAGCTCGACCGACGGGGATACGCAGTATTTT. This gives the protein CASSSTDGDTQYF.

The rearrangement joins TRBV6-1 to TRBJ2-7; 8 positions match TRBD2. The CDR3 is 15 amino acids. The germline V gene encodes CDR1 MNHNS and CDR2 SASEGT. With V trimmed by 2 bases and J by 6 bases, 9 bases remained unmatched. The CDR3 DNA reads as TGTGCCAGCAGTGAAAGGTCGGGAGGGCCCGGCGAGCAGTACTTC. It encodes CASSERSGGPGEQYF.

The chain links TRBV28 to TRBJ2-2; D is perhaps TRBD2 (5 bases). Germline assignment: CDR1 MDHEN and CDR2 SYDVKM. Trimming removed 5 bases at V and 0 bases at J, with 10 bases between. This CDR3 spans 15 amino acids. CDR3 nucleotide sequence: TGTGCCAGCAGTAGGGCGGGTACGAACACCGGGGAGCTGTTTTTT. Translated, it gives CASSRAGTNTGELFF.

A note on this clone: It may be a read error: a sequence one base away is much more abundant. J is TRBJ1-2 and V is TRBV6-1; D possibly corresponds to TRBD1 (6 bases). The CDR3 totals 16 residues. CDR1 MNHNS and CDR2 SASEGT come from the germline V gene. CDR3: CAGSEAADRGFYGYTF. CDR3 in DNA: TGTGCCGGCAGTGAAGCGGCGGACAGAGGATTCTATGGCTACACCTTC.

The chain employs TRBV18 and TRBJ1-3; 7 bases match TRBD1. CDR1 and CDR2 from the germline V gene are KGHSH and LQKENI. This CDR3 has 14 residues. Trimming took 0 bases from V and 6 from J; bases not matched to a gene: 2. CDR3 DNA: TGTGCCAGCTCACCACCGGACAGGACAAACACCATATATTTT. Translation gives CASSPPDRTNTIYF.